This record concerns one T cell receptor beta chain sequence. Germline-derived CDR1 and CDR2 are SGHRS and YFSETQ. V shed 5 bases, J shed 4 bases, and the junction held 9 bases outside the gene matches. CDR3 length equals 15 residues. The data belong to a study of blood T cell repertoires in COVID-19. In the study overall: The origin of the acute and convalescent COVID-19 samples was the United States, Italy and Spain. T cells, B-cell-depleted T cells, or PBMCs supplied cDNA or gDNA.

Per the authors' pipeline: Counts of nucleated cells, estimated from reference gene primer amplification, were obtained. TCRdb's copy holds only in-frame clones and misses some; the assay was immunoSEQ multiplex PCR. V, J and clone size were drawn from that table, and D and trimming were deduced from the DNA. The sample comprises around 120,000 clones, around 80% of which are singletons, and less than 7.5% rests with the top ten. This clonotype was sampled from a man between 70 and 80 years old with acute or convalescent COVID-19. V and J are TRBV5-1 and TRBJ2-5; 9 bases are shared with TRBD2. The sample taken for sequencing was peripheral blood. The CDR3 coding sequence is TGCGCCAGCAGACTCGGACTAGCGACACTAGAGACCCAGTACTTC. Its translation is CASRLGLATLETQYF.